The clone carrying this TCR beta chain was picked up one time. The antigen remains undetermined. This was the immunoSEQ version 4 assay in survey mode. Method: immunoSEQ multiplex PCR; TCRdb's copy keeps in-frame clones and lacks some. This table holds 35,000 to 40,000 clones, approximately 86% found once. This record belongs to a study of persistence of HIV-infected CD4 T cells. On the study more broadly: Up to about 200 mL blood was drawn at multiple time points; a couple of donors had single-time leukapheresis.

Cells were stimulated nonspecifically with anti-CD3/anti-CD28 magnetic beads. CD4+ T cells upregulating both CD40 ligand and CD69 were sorted as responding cells. Donors were HIV-1-infected adults who began suppressive ART during chronic infection. PBMCs were depleted of CD8+ T cells before stimulation. An approximately 19-hour stimulation of CD8-depleted PBMCs used anti-CD28/CD49d costimulation, CD40-blocking antibody and enfuvirtide. Sequencing was performed on CD4+ T cells sorted from PBMCs after roughly 18-hour stimulation, taken from a patient who received antiretroviral therapy. This clonotype was obtained from an adult man with HIV who was CMV-seropositive.

CDR3 loop: CASSPGQRTRGTEAFF. DNA of the CDR3: TGTGCCAGCAGCCCAGGACAGAGGACTCGGGGCACTGAAGCTTTCTTT. The chain has TRBV5-4 and TRBJ1-1; a possible D gene is TRBD1 (6 bases). Germline values: CDR1 SGHNT, CDR2 YYREEE (reference sequence). Trimming pared 4 bases from V and 4 bases from J, leaving 20 bases between. This CDR3 has 16 amino acids.